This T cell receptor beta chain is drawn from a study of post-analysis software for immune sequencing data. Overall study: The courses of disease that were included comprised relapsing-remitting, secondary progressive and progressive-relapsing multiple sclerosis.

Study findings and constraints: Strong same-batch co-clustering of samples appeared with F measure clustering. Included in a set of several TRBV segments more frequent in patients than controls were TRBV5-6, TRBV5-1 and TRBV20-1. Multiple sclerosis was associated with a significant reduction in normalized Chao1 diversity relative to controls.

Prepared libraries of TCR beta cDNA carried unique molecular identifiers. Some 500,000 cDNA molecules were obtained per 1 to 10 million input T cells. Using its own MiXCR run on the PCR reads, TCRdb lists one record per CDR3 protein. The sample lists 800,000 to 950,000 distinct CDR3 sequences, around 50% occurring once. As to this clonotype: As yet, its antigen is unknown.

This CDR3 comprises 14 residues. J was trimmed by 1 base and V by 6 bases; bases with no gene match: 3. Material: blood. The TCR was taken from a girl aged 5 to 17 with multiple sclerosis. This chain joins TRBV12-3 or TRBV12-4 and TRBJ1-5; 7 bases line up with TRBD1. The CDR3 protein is CASSLQGSNQPQHF. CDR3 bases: TGTGCCAGCAGCTTACAGGGGAGCAATCAGCCCCAGCATTTT.